This T cell receptor (beta chain) was identified during a study of shared clonotypes between healthy human individuals. TCRdb's table, derived via immunoSEQ multiplex PCR, lists solely in-frame clones and lacks some. The sample holds about 2.1 million clones, 93% seen once. Only CD45RO-negative cells positively selected for CCR7 counted as naive CD8 cells, so terminally differentiated effector memory CD45RA+ cells were excluded. The CDR3 sequence is 16 residues long. The germline CDR1 and CDR2 sequences are ENHRY and SYGVKD. With 3 bases clipped from V and 3 bases from J, the junction kept 5 bases outside the gene matches.

This chain links TRBV10-3 with TRBJ2-2; 9 nucleotides align to TRBD1. The TCR was taken from a man aged 18-30 years in good health. Some clones in this sample may be carry-over from other donors' samples. Sequenced input: naive CD8+ T cells from PBMCs. The CDR3, as DNA: TGTGCCATCAGTGACCGGGACAGGGTCCACACCGGGGAGCTGTTTTTT. Translated, it gives CAISDRDRVHTGELFF.